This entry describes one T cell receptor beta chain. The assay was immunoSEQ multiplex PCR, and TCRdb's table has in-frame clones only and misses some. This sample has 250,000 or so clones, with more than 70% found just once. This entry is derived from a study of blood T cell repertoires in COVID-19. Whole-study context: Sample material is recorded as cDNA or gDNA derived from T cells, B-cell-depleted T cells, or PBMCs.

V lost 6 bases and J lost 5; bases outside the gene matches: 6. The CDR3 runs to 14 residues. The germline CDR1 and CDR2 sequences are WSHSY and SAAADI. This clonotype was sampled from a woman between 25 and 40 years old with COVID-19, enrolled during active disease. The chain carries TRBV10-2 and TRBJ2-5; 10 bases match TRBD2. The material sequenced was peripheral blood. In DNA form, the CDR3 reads TGCGCCAGCAGGCTAGCGGGGGATTTGGAGACCCAGTACTTC. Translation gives CASRLAGDLETQYF.